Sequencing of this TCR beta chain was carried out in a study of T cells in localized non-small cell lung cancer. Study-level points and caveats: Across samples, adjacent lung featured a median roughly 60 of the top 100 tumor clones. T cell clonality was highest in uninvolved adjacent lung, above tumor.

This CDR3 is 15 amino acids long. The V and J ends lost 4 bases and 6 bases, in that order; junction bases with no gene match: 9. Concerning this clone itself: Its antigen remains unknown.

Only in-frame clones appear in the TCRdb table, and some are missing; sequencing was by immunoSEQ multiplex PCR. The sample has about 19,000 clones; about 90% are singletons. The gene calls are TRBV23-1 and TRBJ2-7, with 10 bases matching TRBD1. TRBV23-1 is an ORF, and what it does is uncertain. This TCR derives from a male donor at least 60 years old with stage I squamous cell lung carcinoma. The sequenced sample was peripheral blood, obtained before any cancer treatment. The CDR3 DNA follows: TGCGCCAGCAGTCGCCCGGGACAGGGGATCCGCGAGCAGTACTTC. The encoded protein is CASSRPGQGIREQYF.